The sequence of this T cell receptor (beta chain) was determined in a study of T cell repertoires in aging, cancer and after chemotherapy. Study findings and constraints: In each cancer cohort, median generation probability increased across chemotherapy, suggesting thymic output rebounded. Age-matched healthy donors had significantly more diverse, less clonal blood TCR repertoires than untreated cancer patients.

Germline lookup yields CDR1 SGHVS and CDR2 FNYEAQ. Trimming took 9 bases from V and 1 from J; bases not matched to a gene: 9. The CDR3 has 15 amino acids. Amplification of TCR beta used genomic DNA extracted from peripheral blood. A mixed TRB-A/B primer pool amplified rearranged TRB by multiplex touch-down PCR. Via MiXCR, TCRdb re-called the multiplex PCR reads, giving one row per CDR3 protein. The repertoire has 1,500 to 2,000 distinct CDR3 sequences, roughly a fifth of them found once; the top ten carry around 60%. This clonotype is judged medium-sized. What it binds is not known. The specimen sequenced was blood. The V and J genes are TRBV7-6 and TRBJ2-1, with 7 bases aligning to TRBD1. This TCR derives from a human donor with a blood cancer. The CDR3 spells CASRGGEGSYNEQFF. CDR3 bases: TGTGCCAGTAGAGGGGGCGAAGGATCCTACAATGAGCAGTTCTTC.